These T cell receptor beta chains were read from a single sample in a study of blood T cell repertoires in COVID-19. Assay: immunoSEQ multiplex PCR; the TCRdb copy retains only in-frame clones and omits some. This sample yields about 65,000 clones, of which over 80% are seen a single time; about two fifths belongs to the top ten. The material sequenced was peripheral blood. These receptors all come from a human donor in a cohort sampled during active COVID-19. The conserved cysteine and the conserved F or W are not part of the CDR3 here.

j_call	v_call	cdr3_aa
TRBJ2-5	TRBV7-8	ASSLVGTSAIITGETQY
TRBJ2-6	TRBV29-1	SVATGSGANVLT
TRBJ1-1	TRBV11-2	ASSSGTTRDTEAF
TRBJ1-4	TRBV19	ASRSGGTGEKLF
TRBJ2-7	TRBV7-3	ASSSNRGGFGLAQYEQY
TRBJ1-3	TRBV5-1	ASSLSGTGNTIY
TRBJ2-2	TRBV23-1	ASSQRTGGTGELF
TRBJ2-7	TRBV19	ASSSDSKAGVLYEQY
TRBJ2-2	TRBV2	ASSAQRGTNTGELF
TRBJ2-7	TRBV7-9	ASSLAYGTGAEQY
TRBJ2-5	TRBV5-1	ASSLRQRGGRETQY
TRBJ2-7	TRBV7-2	ASSLAVGDSTYEQY
TRBJ1-2	TRBV13	ASSLRAGGVYGYT
TRBJ2-1	TRBV9	ASSSRTSSGNEQF
TRBJ1-1	TRBV2	ASSVGGADTEAF
TRBJ1-1	TRBV19	ASSIRQGDAF
TRBJ1-2	TRBV30	AWSAGLDGYT
TRBJ1-6	TRBV7-3	ASSSGLENSPLH
TRBJ1-6	TRBV9	ASSVLSLH
TRBJ2-6	TRBV28	ASSSGVTSSGANVLT
TRBJ1-2	TRBV19	ASRTYNYGYT
TRBJ1-1	TRBV12-3/TRBV12-4	ASSLGGQEAF
TRBJ1-4	TRBV4-1	ASSQAGATNEKLF
TRBJ2-7	TRBV19	ASSDRGYEQY
TRBJ1-4	TRBV28	ASRIPGQGGEKLF
TRBJ2-7	TRBV19	ASSISTGTGGYEQY